The subject of this entry is one T cell receptor beta chain. Researchers took lesional scalp punch biopsies and peripheral blood from people who were alopecia areata patients. The CDR3 has 14 amino acids. The germline V gene has CDR1 MNHNS and CDR2 SASEGT. Trimming stripped 2 bases from V and 3 bases from J, with 7 bases between. The record originates from a study of CD8+ T cells in alopecia areata. cDNA reverse transcribed from extracted RNA served as the sequencing template. The data were produced by immunoSEQ multiplex PCR, yet TCRdb's version contains in-frame clones alone and is incomplete. The sample carries roughly 20,000 clones, about 70% recorded once.

The V call is TRBV6-1, the J call TRBJ2-2; D gene ambiguous. This TCR was recovered from a human donor with alopecia areata. The sequenced sample was skin, obtained at week 0. The CDR3 DNA reads as TGTGCCAGCAGTGAAATGGCAGACACCGGGGAGCTGTTTTTT. Protein: CASSEMADTGELFF.